The 27 T cell receptor beta chains below come from one sample, sequenced in a study of T cell responses to AZD1222 COVID-19 vaccine. Method: immunoSEQ multiplex PCR; TCRdb's copy keeps in-frame clones and lacks some. This table holds approximately 77,000 clones, approximately 85% found once. Material: peripheral blood, obtained 28 days after the second AZD1222 dose. These receptors were taken from an adult who received the AZD1222 COVID-19 vaccine.

The chain recombines TRBV24-1 with TRBJ2-3; 12 bases align to TRBD2. The CDR3 is made up of 16 amino acids. The junction had 12 bases not matched to a gene; V was cut back by 9 bases and J by 6 bases. CDR1 is KGHDR and CDR2 is SFDVKD in the germline V gene. The chain's CDR3 is CATGGPSGRARDTQYF. The CDR3, as DNA: TGTGCCACCGGGGGCCCTAGCGGGAGGGCCAGGGATACGCAGTATTTT.

The genes are TRBV7-2 and TRBJ1-6, with 8 bases matching TRBD1. The CDR3 length is 17 residues. From germline, CDR1 is SGHTA and CDR2 FQGNSA. J lost 6 bases, V lost 5 bases, and 12 bases had no gene match. The CDR3 nucleotides are TGTGCCAGCAGCCCCCGCTCGGGACAGGTTGCTAATTCACCCCTCCACTTT. Its translation: CASSPRSGQVANSPLHF.

The chain has TRBV28 and TRBJ1-5; D is undetermined. Germline V gene sequence: CDR1 MDHEN, CDR2 SYDVKM. V lost 2 bases, J lost 6 bases, and 5 bases lay in between. The CDR3 is 12 residues long. The CDR3 sequence: CASSLMGQPQHF. CDR3 nucleotide sequence: TGTGCCAGCAGTTTAATGGGTCAGCCCCAGCATTTT.

This sequence joins TRBV6-1 and TRBJ2-7, with 10 bases that match TRBD2. The germline V gene encodes CDR1 MNHNS and CDR2 SASEGT. With V trimmed by 2 bases and J by 0 bases, 7 bases remained unmatched. The CDR3 runs to 17 residues. CDR3 nucleotides: TGTGCCAGCAGTGAATCCGGACTAGCGGCACTCTCCTACGAGCAGTACTTC. Translated, it gives CASSESGLAALSYEQYF.

This clone appeared once. CDR3 DNA sequence: TGTGCCAGCAGCTCCTCGTCCCCGTTGGCCGAGCAGTACTTC. Its protein product is CASSSSSPLAEQYF. V and J are TRBV28 and TRBJ2-7; D remains ambiguous. CDR3 length: 14 residues. The V end was cut by 6 bases, the J end by 6 bases, with 18 bases between. Germline V gives CDR1 MDHEN, CDR2 SYDVKM.

The rearrangement joins TRBV5-1 to TRBJ1-2; 9 positions agree with TRBD1. With 0 bases clipped from V and 7 bases from J, the junction kept 1 base outside the gene matches. Germline assignment: CDR1 SGHRS and CDR2 YFSETQ. This CDR3 is built from 13 residues. The CDR3 reads CASSLGQGGGYTF. As DNA, the CDR3 is TGCGCCAGCAGCTTGGGACAGGGGGGTGGCTACACCTTC.

The chain recombines TRBV10-3 with TRBJ2-7; 7 nucleotides agree with TRBD1. This CDR3 region has 14 residues. Trimming cost V 5 bases and J 4 bases; bases outside gene matches: 8. Germline V gene lookup returns CDR1 ENHRY and CDR2 SYGVKD. For the CDR3, the DNA is TGTGCCATCAGTCAGACAGGGTATAAGTACGAGCAGTACTTC. It codes for CAISQTGYKYEQYF.

This clone was seen more than once but under ten times. The chain uses TRBV6-5 and TRBJ2-5; 8 nucleotides agree with TRBD2. V lost 5 bases, J lost 3 bases, and 5 bases stayed unmatched. The germline V gene has CDR1 MNHEY and CDR2 SVGAGI. CDR3 length: 14 amino acids. For the CDR3, the DNA is TGTGCCAGCAGTAACGGGGGGGCAGAAGAGACCCAGTACTTC. This encodes CASSNGGAEETQYF.

This clone has just a few counts. V and J are TRBV29-1 and TRBJ1-1; D unclear. Germline V gene lookup returns CDR1 SQVTM and CDR2 ANQGSEA. With 3 bases removed from V and 1 base from J, the gap between germline ends came to 9 bases. This CDR3 is 13 amino acids long. This chain's CDR3 is CSVEIVRNTEAFF. CDR3 in DNA: TGCAGCGTTGAGATCGTACGGAACACTGAAGCTTTCTTT. Full variable domain (remainder filled in from reference TRBV29-1 and TRBJ1-1): SAVISQKPSRDICQRGTSLTIQCQVDSQVTMMFWYRQQPGQSLTLIATANQGSEATYESGFVIDKFPISRPNLTFSTLTVSNMSPEDSSIYLCSVEIVRNTEAFFGQGTRLTVV.

The rearrangement uses TRBV7-3 and TRBJ2-1; TRBD2 matches at 9 bases. Trimming took 2 bases from V and 6 from J; bases not matched to a gene: 5. Germline assignment: CDR1 SGHTA and CDR2 FQGTGA. This CDR3 contains 15 residues. CDR3 residues: CASSLVVAGANEQFF. The CDR3, as DNA: TGTGCCAGCAGCTTAGTGGTAGCGGGAGCCAATGAGCAGTTCTTC.

The rearrangement joins TRBV3-1 (or the pseudogene TRBV3-2) to TRBJ2-1, with 8 bases that match TRBD2. This CDR3 comprises 15 residues. J was trimmed by 11 bases and V by 3 bases; bases with no gene match: 12. CDR1 and CDR2 from the germline V gene are LGHDT and YNNKEL (reference sequence). As DNA, the CDR3 is TGTGCCAGCAGCCAGGAAGGGGGACTAGTGGGGAAGCAGTTCTTC. Encoded protein: CASSQEGGLVGKQFF.

V gene TRBV7-2 combines with J gene TRBJ1-4; weak D call: TRBD1 (5 bases). There are 12 residues in the CDR3. V was clipped by 1 base and J by 8 bases, with 5 bases between them. From germline, CDR1 is SGHTA and CDR2 FQGNSA. CDR3 DNA: TGTGCCAGCAGCTTAGACAGGGAAAAACTGTTTTTT. This translates into CASSLDREKLFF.

V gene TRBV29-1 combines with J gene TRBJ2-3, with D possibly being TRBD2 (5 bases). Trimming shortened V by 3 bases and J by 1 base, and 8 bases separated the two germline ends. Germline CDR1 SQVTM, CDR2 ANQGSEA. The CDR3 extends over 13 amino acids. The CDR3 region is CSVDLRGTDTQYF. The CDR3 bases are TGCAGCGTTGATTTGCGGGGCACAGATACGCAGTATTTT.

The CDR3 nucleotides read TGTGCCAGCAGTAAACCCGGACAGGTGGCTGGAAACACCATATATTTT. The encoded protein is CASSKPGQVAGNTIYF. The chain carries TRBV6-6 and TRBJ1-3; TRBD1 aligns across 7 bases. The J segment lost 2 bases and the V segment lost 5 bases, leaving 9 bases of the junction unmatched. Germline V gives CDR1 MNHNY, CDR2 SVGAGI (reference sequence). This CDR3 contains 16 residues.

The chain joins TRBV7-3 to TRBJ2-5; D is undetermined. The V gene's germline CDR1 is SGHTA and CDR2 FQGTGA. The V and J ends lost 0 bases and 4 bases respectively, with 12 bases between them. CDR3 length equals 15 residues. The CDR3 is CASSLTLAAGETQYF. The CDR3 nucleotides are TGTGCCAGCAGCTTAACGTTGGCGGCCGGAGAGACCCAGTACTTC.

In its sample, this clone was seen a few times. The chain is built from TRBV19 and TRBJ1-1; TRBD1 matches at 9 bases. Germline CDR1 LNHDA, CDR2 SQIVND (reference sequence). This CDR3 is 16 amino acids long. V lost 6 bases, J lost 2 bases, and 10 bases stayed unmatched. CDR3 nucleotides: TGTGCCAGTAGACATCCCGGGACAGGGATCAACACTGAAGCTTTCTTT. Translation gives CASRHPGTGINTEAFF.

CDR3 DNA: TGTGCCAGCAGTTCGGGGGCCATTGAAGCTTTCTTT. It is translated as CASSSGAIEAFF. The chain combines TRBV28 with TRBJ1-1, with a weak D call TRBD1 (6 bases). Trimming removed 4 bases from V and 7 bases from J, with 10 bases in between. This CDR3 region has 12 residues. Germline-derived CDR1 and CDR2 are MDHEN and SYDVKM.

J is TRBJ2-1 and V is TRBV7-8, with D unresolved. Germline assignment: CDR1 SGHVS and CDR2 FQNEAQ. CDR3 length: 14 amino acids. Trimming cost V 0 bases and J 4 bases, with 7 bases left between them. The CDR3 loop reads CASSLAATYNEQFF. Here the CDR3 DNA reads TGTGCCAGCAGCTTAGCGGCTACGTACAATGAGCAGTTCTTC.

The gene calls are TRBV5-1 and TRBJ1-2; 7 nucleotides agree with TRBD1. V gave up 4 bases and J gave up 5 bases; unmatched junction bases: 8. Germline assignment: CDR1 SGHRS and CDR2 YFSETQ. This CDR3 is built from 14 residues. The CDR3 bases are TGCGCCAGCAGCGTAAGGGACAGTCAGTATGGCTACACCTTC. Translated: CASSVRDSQYGYTF.

The chain couples TRBV27 to TRBJ2-2; the D gene could be TRBD1 or TRBD2 (5 bases each). The CDR3 contains 15 residues. V lost 4 bases, J lost 2 bases, and 11 bases lay in between. Germline V gives CDR1 MNHEY, CDR2 SMNVEV (reference sequence). The CDR3 DNA is TGTGCCAGCAGTTCCCGGGACGGAAACACCGGGGAGCTGTTTTTT. Its protein is CASSSRDGNTGELFF.

The rearrangement joins TRBV6-5 to TRBJ1-1; D is unresolved. Trimming shortened V by 7 bases and J by 6 bases, and 18 bases separated the two germline ends. The CDR3 runs to 14 residues. CDR1 MNHEY and CDR2 SVGAGI come from the germline V gene. The CDR3 sequence is CASKATSDGAEAFF. The CDR3 DNA sequence: TGTGCCAGCAAGGCGACCTCGGATGGGGCTGAAGCTTTCTTT.

This chain joins TRBV15 and TRBJ2-1; tentatively, D is TRBD1 (6 bases). Germline CDR1 LNHNV, CDR2 YYDKDF (reference sequence). The CDR3 has 14 residues. V lost 0 bases to trimming and J lost 8 bases, with 11 bases between them. The CDR3 DNA is TGTGCCACCAGCAGAGATGGGGGCCGGGATGAGCAGTTCTTC. Its translation is CATSRDGGRDEQFF.

This chain links TRBV9 with TRBJ2-1; 11 nucleotides line up with TRBD2. This CDR3 has 16 amino acids. The V gene's germline CDR1 is SGDLS and CDR2 YYNGEE. V trimming: 2 bases; J trimming: 5 bases; junction bases outside the gene matches: 6. CDR3 sequence reads: CASSVETSGINNEQFF. CDR3 nucleotide sequence: TGTGCCAGCAGCGTTGAGACTAGCGGGATAAACAATGAGCAGTTCTTC.

This clone showed up just a few times. The rearrangement links TRBV10-1 to TRBJ1-2, with no clear D. The V gene lost 6 bases and the J gene lost 7 bases, with 18 bases spanning the gap. The germline CDR1 and CDR2 sequences are WNHNN and SYGVQD (reference sequence). The CDR3 length is 14 residues. In DNA form, the CDR3 reads TGCGCCAGCAGAGGACGGAGCTACTATAGTGGCTACACCTTC. This gives the protein CASRGRSYYSGYTF.

This clone was recorded only once. V is TRBV12-5 and J is TRBJ1-2; TRBD1 matches 11 bases. Germline loops: CDR1 LGHNT, CDR2 FRNRAP. This CDR3 has 16 amino acids. V was pared by 0 bases and J by 7 bases, with 7 bases of the junction left unmatched. CDR3 loop: CASGLVRTGGEGGYTF. CDR3 bases: TGTGCTAGTGGTTTGGTCCGGACAGGGGGCGAGGGTGGCTACACCTTC.

The rearrangement joins TRBV19 to TRBJ2-1, with TRBD2 matching 7 bases. V lost 9 bases and J lost 9; bases outside the gene matches: 23. There are 17 residues in the CDR3. Per the germline V gene, CDR1 is LNHDA and CDR2 is SQIVND (reference sequence). Written as DNA, the CDR3 is TGTGCCAGCCGGCTTCTGGGCGGCGGGAGTACGGGCGGTGAGCAGTTCTTC. Amino acid sequence: CASRLLGGGSTGGEQFF.

This clone was observed once. J is TRBJ1-2 and V is TRBV5-1, with unresolved D. The CDR3 spans 14 residues. Per germline, CDR1 SGHRS and CDR2 YFSETQ. Trimming left V 2 bases short and J 0 bases short, with 8 bases between. In DNA form, the CDR3 reads TGCGCCAGCAGCTTCCAGGCCCCTAACTATGGCTACACCTTC. Protein: CASSFQAPNYGYTF.